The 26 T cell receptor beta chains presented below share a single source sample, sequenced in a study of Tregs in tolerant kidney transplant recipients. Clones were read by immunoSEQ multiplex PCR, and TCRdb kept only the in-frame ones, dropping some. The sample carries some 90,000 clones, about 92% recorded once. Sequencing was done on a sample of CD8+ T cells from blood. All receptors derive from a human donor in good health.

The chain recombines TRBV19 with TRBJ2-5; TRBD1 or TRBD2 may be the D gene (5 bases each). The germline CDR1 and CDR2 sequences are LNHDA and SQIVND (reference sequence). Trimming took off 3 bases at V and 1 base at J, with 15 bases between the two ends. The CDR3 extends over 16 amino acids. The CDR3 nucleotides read TGTGCCAGTAGTATTTCGATCCGGGGCTCCCAAGAGACCCAGTACTTC. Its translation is CASSISIRGSQETQYF.

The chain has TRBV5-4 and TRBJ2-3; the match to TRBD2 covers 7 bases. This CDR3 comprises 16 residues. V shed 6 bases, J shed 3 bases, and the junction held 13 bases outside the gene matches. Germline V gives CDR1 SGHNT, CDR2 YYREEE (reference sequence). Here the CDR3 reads CASTSRTRGGTDTQYF. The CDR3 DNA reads TGTGCCAGCACCTCCCGGACAAGGGGAGGGACAGATACGCAGTATTTT.

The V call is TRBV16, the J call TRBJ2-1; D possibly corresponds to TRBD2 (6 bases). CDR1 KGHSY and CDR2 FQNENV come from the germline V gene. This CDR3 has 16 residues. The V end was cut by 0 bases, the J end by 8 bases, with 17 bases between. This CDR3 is CASSQSGQGGRYEQFF. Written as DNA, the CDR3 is TGTGCCAGCAGCCAATCGGGGCAGGGAGGACGATATGAGCAGTTCTTC.

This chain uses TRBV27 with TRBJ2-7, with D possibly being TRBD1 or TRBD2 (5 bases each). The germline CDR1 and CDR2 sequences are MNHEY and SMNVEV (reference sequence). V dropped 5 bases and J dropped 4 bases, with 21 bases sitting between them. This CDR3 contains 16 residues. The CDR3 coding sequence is TGTGCCAGCAGTCGGTACCGGGATCAAAGGACATACGAGCAGTACTTC. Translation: CASSRYRDQRTYEQYF.

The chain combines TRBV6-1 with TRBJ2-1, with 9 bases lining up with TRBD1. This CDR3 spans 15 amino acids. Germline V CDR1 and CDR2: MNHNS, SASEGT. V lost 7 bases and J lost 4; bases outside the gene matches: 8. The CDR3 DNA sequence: TGTGCCAGCAAGGGGACAGGGAGCATTTACAATGAGCAGTTCTTC. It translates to CASKGTGSIYNEQFF.

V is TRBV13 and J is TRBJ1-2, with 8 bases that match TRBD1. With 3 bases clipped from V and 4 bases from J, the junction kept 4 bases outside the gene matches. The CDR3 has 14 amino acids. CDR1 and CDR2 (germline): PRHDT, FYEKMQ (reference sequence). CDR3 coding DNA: TGTGCCAGCAGCTTGGACAGGGCTGCCTATGGCTACACCTTC. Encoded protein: CASSLDRAAYGYTF.

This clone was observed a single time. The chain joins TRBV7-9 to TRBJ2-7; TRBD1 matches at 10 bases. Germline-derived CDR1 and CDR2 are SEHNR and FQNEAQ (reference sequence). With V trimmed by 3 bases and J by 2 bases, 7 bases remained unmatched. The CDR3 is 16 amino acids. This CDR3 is CASSFSETGGPYEQYF. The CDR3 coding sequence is TGTGCCAGCAGCTTTTCAGAGACAGGGGGCCCCTACGAGCAGTACTTC.

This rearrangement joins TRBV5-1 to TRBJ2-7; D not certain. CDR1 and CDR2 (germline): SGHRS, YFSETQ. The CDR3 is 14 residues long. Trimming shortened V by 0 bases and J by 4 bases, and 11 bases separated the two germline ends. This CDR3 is CASSLAKGWYEQYF. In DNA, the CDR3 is TGCGCCAGCAGCTTGGCCAAGGGATGGTACGAGCAGTACTTC.

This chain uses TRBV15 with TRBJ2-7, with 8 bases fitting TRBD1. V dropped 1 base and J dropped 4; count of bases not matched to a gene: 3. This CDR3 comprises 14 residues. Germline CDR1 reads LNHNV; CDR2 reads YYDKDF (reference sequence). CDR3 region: CATSRGDRGYEQYF. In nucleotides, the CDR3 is TGTGCCACCAGCAGAGGTGACAGGGGATACGAGCAGTACTTC.

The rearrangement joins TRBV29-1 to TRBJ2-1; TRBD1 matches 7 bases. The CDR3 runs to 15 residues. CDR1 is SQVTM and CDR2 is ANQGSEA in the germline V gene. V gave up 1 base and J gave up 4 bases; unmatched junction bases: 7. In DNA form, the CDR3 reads TGCAGCGTTGAAGTGGGACAGTTGGTTTACAATGAGCAGTTCTTC. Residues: CSVEVGQLVYNEQFF.

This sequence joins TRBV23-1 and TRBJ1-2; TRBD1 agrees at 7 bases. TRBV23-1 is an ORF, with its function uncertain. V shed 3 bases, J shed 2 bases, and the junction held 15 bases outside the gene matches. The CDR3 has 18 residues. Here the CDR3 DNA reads TGCGCCAGCAGTCACAGGGGTAAGAACAGGGGTACGAACTATGGCTACACCTTC. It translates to CASSHRGKNRGTNYGYTF.

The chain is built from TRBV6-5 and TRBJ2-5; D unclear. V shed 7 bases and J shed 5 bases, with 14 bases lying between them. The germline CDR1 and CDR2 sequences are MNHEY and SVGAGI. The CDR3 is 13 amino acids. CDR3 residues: CASTPVRRETQYF. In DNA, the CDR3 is TGTGCCAGCACCCCGGTCCGCCGGGAGACCCAGTACTTC.

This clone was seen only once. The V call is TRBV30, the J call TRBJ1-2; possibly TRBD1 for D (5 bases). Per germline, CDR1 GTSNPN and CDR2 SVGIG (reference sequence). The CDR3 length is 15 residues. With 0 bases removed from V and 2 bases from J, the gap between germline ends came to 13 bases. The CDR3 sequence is CAWSVITQDNYGYTF. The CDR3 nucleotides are TGTGCCTGGAGTGTAATCACACAGGACAACTATGGCTACACCTTC.

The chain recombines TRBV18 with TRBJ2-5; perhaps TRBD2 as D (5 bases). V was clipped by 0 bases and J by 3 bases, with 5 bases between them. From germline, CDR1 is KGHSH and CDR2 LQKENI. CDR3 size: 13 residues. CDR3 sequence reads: CASSPPGEETQYF. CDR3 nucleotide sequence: TGTGCCAGCTCACCACCGGGAGAAGAGACCCAGTACTTC.

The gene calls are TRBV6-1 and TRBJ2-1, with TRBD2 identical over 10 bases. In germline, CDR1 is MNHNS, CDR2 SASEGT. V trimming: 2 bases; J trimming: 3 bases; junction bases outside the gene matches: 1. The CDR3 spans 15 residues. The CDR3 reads CASSELAGDYNEQFF. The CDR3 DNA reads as TGTGCCAGCAGTGAACTAGCGGGGGACTACAATGAGCAGTTCTTC.

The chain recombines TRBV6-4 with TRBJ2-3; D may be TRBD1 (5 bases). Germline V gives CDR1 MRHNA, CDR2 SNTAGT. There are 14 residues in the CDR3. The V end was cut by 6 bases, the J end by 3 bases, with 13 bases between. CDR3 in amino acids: CASSLSGATDTQYF. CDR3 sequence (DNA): TGTGCCAGCAGCCTCTCTGGGGCAACAGATACGCAGTATTTT.

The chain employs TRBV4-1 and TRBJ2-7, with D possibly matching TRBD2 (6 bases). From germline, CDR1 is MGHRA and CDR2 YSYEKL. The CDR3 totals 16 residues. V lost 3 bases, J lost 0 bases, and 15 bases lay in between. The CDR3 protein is CASSHPGTQPSYEQYF. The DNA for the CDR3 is TGCGCCAGCAGCCATCCAGGGACTCAACCCTCCTACGAGCAGTACTTC.

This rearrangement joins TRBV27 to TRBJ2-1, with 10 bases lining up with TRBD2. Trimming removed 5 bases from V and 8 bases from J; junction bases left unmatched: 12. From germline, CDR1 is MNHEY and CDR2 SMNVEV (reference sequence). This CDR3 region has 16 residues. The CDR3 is CASSPGSGGARYEQFF. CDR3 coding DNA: TGTGCCAGCAGTCCGGGGAGCGGGGGGGCAAGATATGAGCAGTTCTTC.

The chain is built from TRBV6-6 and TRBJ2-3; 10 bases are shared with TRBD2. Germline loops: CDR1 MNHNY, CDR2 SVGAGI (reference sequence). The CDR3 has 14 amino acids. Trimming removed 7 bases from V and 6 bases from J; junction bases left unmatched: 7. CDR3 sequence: CASTQRGGRDTQYF. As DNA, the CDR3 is TGTGCCAGCACCCAGCGGGGGGGCCGGGATACGCAGTATTTT.

CDR3 DNA: TGTGCCAGCAGTTCCGGTGAAGGGACCCAGTACTTC. It specifies CASSSGEGTQYF. V gene TRBV6-5 combines with J gene TRBJ2-5; D is ambiguous. This CDR3 has 12 amino acids. The germline V gene has CDR1 MNHEY and CDR2 SVGAGI. Trimming took 4 bases from V and 7 from J, leaving 10 bases between them.

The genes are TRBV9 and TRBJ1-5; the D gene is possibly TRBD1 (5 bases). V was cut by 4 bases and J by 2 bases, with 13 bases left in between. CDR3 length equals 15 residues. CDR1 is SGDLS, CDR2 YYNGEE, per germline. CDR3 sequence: CASSSDGTGNQPQHF. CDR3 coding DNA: TGTGCCAGCAGCTCAGACGGGACGGGCAATCAGCCCCAGCATTTT.

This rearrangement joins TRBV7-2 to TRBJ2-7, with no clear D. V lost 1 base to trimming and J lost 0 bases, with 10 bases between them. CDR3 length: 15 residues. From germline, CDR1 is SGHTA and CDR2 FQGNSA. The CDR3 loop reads CASSLDEGSSYEQYF. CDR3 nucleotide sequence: TGTGCCAGCAGCTTAGACGAAGGTTCCTCCTACGAGCAGTACTTC.

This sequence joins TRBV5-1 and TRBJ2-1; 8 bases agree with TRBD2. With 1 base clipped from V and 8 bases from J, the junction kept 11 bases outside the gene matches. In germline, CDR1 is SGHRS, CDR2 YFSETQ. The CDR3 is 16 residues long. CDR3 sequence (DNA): TGCGCCAGCAGCTTGATGGCGGGCGGGAGGTTCGATGAGCAGTTCTTC. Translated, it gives CASSLMAGGRFDEQFF.

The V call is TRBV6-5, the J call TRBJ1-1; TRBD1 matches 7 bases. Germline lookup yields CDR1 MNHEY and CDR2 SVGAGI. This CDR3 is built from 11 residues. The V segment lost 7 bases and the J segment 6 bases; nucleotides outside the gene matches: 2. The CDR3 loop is CASKGAAEAFF. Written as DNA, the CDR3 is TGTGCCAGCAAGGGGGCCGCTGAAGCTTTCTTT.

The DNA of the CDR3 is TGCGCCAGCCGGGACAGGAACACTCTCGGCACCGGGGAGCTGTTTTTT. Translating it yields CASRDRNTLGTGELFF. The V call is TRBV5-1, the J call TRBJ2-2, with TRBD1 matching 8 bases. The germline V gene has CDR1 SGHRS and CDR2 YFSETQ. V lost 7 bases, J lost 4 bases, and 12 bases stayed unmatched. The CDR3 sequence is 16 residues long.

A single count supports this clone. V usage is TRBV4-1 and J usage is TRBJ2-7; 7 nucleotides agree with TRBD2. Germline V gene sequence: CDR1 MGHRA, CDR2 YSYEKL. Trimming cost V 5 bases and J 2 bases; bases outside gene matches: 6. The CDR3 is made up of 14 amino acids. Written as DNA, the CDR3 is TGCGCCAGCAGCTCGAGCGGGGCCCCCTACGAGCAGTACTTC. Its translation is CASSSSGAPYEQYF.